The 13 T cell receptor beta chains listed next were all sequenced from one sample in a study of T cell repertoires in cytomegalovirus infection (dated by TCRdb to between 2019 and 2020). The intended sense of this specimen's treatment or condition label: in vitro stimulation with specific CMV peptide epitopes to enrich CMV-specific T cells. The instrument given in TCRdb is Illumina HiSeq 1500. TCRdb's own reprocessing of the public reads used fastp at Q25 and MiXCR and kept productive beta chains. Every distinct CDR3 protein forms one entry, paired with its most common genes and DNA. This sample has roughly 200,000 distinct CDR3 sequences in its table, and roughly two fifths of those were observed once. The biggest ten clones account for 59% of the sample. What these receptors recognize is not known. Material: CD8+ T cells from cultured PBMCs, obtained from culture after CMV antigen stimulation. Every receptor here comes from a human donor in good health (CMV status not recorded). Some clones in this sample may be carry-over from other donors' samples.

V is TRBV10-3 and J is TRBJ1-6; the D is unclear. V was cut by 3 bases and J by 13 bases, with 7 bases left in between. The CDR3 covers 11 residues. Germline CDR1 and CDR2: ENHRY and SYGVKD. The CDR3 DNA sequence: TGTGCCATCAGTGAAGGTGGTCCCCTCCACTTT. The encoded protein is CAISEGGPLHF.

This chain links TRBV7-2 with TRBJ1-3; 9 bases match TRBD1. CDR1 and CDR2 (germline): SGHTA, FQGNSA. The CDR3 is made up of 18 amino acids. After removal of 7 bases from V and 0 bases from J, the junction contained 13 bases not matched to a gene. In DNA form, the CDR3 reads TGTGCCAGCATCCAATTCCGGGACAGGGAAGACTCTGGAAACACCATATATTTT. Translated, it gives CASIQFRDREDSGNTIYF. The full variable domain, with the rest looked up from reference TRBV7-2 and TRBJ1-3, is GAGVSQSPSNKVTEKGKDVELRCDPISGHTALYWYRQSLGQGLEFLIYFQGNSAPDKSGLPSDRFSAERTGGSVSTLTIQRTQQEDSAVYLCASIQFRDREDSGNTIYFGEGSWLTVV.

CDR3 region: CASSQPLRRLSGLYEQYF. In DNA form, the CDR3 reads TGCGCCAGCAGTCAACCACTGCGGCGGCTTTCGGGACTCTACGAGCAGTACTTC. The V gene is TRBV23-1, the J gene TRBJ2-7, with D possibly matching TRBD2 (6 bases). TRBV23-1 is an ORF, and what it does is uncertain. The CDR3 contains 18 residues. V was pared by 2 bases and J by 3 bases, with 23 bases between.

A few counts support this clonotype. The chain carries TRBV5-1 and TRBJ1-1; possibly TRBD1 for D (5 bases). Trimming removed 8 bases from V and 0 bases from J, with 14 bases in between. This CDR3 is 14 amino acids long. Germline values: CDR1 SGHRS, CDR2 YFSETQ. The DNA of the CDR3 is TGCGCCAGTCGAGCTGGGACCGTGAACACTGAAGCTTTCTTT. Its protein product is CASRAGTVNTEAFF.

The DNA for the CDR3 is TGTGCCAGCTCCCCGATAGACTCCCGACCGTATGGCTACACCTTC. Its protein is CASSPIDSRPYGYTF. The V gene is TRBV19, the J gene TRBJ1-2; D is undetermined. CDR1 is LNHDA and CDR2 is SQIVND in the germline V gene (reference sequence). The CDR3 has 15 residues. V dropped 9 bases and J dropped 5 bases, with 22 bases sitting between them.

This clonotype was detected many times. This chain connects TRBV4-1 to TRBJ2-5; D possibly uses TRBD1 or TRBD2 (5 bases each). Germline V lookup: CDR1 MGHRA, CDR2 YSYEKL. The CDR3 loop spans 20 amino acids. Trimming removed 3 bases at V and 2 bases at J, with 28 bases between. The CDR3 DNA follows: TGCGCCAGCAGCCAGGGGTTGGCAGGGTCTCTAGCAGTCGTGCAAGAGACCCAGTACTTC. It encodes CASSQGLAGSLAVVQETQYF.

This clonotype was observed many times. The CDR3 region has the DNA TGTGCCAGCAGTCCGAGGACAGGCATGAACACTGAAGCTTTCTTT. This sequence encodes CASSPRTGMNTEAFF. The chain is built from TRBV27 and TRBJ1-1; TRBD1 aligns across 7 bases. CDR1 is MNHEY and CDR2 is SMNVEV in the germline V gene (reference sequence). The V gene end was trimmed by 5 bases and the J gene end by 0 bases; junction bases not matched to a gene: 6. The CDR3 is 15 amino acids.

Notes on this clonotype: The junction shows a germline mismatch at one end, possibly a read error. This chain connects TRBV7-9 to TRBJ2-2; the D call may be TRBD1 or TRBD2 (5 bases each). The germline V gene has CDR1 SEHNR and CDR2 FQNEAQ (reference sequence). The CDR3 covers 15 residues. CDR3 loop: CASSSMGGYTGALFF. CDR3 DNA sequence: TGTGCCAGCAGCTCGATGGGCGGATACACCGGGGCGCTGTTTTTT.

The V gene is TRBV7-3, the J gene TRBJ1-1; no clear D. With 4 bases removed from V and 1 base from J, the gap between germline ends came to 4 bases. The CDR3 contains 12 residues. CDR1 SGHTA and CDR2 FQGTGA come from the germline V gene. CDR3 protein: CASSSQNTEAFF. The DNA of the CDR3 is TGTGCCAGCAGCTCTCAGAACACTGAAGCTTTCTTT.

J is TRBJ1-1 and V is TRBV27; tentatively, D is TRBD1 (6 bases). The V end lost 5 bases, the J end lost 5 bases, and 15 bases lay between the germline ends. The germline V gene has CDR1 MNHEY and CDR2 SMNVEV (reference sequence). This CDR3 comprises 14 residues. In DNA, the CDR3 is TGTGCCAGCAGTGCATACGGAGGGGGAACTGAAGCTTTCTTT. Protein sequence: CASSAYGGGTEAFF.

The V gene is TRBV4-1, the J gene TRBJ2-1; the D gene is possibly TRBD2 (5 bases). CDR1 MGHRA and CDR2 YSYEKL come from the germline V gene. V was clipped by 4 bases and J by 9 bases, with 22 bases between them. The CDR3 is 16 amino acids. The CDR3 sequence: CASSPRHGELGGEQFF. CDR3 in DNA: TGCGCCAGCAGCCCCCGCCACGGGGAACTAGGTGGTGAGCAGTTCTTC.

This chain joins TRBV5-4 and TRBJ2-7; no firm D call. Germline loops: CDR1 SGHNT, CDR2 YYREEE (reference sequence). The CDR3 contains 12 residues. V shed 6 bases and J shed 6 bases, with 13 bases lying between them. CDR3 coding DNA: TGTGCCAGCATCTCCATTTTCGGCGAGCAGTACTTC. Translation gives CASISIFGEQYF.

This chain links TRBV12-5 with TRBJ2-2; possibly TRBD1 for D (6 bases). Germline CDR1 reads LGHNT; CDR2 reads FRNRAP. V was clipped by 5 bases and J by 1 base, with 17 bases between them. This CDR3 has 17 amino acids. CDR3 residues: CASGRQGRGENTGELFF. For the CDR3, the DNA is TGTGCTAGTGGTCGCCAGGGGAGAGGGGAGAACACCGGGGAGCTGTTTTTT.